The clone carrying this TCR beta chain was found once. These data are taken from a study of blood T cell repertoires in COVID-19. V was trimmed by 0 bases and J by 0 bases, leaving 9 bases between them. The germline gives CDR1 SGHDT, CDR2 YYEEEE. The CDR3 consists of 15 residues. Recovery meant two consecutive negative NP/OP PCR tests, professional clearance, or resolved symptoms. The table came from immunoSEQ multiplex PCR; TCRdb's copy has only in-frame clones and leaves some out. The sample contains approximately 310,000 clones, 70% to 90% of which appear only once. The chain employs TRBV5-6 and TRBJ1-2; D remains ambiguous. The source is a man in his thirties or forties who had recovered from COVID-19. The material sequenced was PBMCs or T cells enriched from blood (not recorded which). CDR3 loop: CASSLEQPTNYGYTF. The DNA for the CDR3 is TGTGCCAGCAGCTTGGAACAGCCGACTAACTATGGCTACACCTTC.